The entry below gives a single T cell receptor beta chain sequence along with its context. This record belongs to a study of T-cell reconstitution after alpha-beta-depleted transplantation in children. As it was prepared, the TCRbeta library received unique molecular identifiers. MiXCR was run by TCRdb on the PCR reads, yielding one entry per CDR3 protein. The data hold 450,000 to 500,000 distinct CDR3 sequences, with under 15% observed a single time. The length of the CDR3 is 14 residues. The V gene's germline CDR1 is DFQATT and CDR2 SNEGSKA (reference sequence). V lost 6 bases, J lost 9 bases, and 7 bases stayed unmatched.

Here the sequenced sample was PBMCs from the stem cell graft donor, taken from the stem cell graft. The chain combines TRBV20-1 with TRBJ2-1; 14 positions agree with TRBD2. The TCR originated in a human donor who donated a stem cell graft to a child with combined immunodeficiency. The CDR3: CSARLAGGPIEQFF. CDR3 DNA: TGCAGTGCAAGACTAGCGGGAGGGCCTATTGAGCAGTTCTTC.